The 23 T cell receptor beta chains presented below share a single source sample, sequenced in a study of identical twins. TCRdb re-called the 5' RACE reads through MiXCR, storing one row per CDR3 protein. The sample lists about 470,000 distinct CDR3 sequences; roughly 24% were seen once. The data were also submitted as part of a second study, on T cells expressing NK-cell markers.

The sequenced sample consisted of CD4+ T cells sorted from blood. The receptors shown here come from a woman under 30 in good health.

This chain uses TRBV6-2 or TRBV6-3 with TRBJ2-5; tentatively, D is TRBD1 or TRBD2 (5 bases each). V lost 7 bases, J lost 5 bases, and 14 bases lay in between. Germline V lookup: CDR1 MNHEY, CDR2 SVGEGT. The CDR3 runs 13 residues. The CDR3 loop is CASIRDGGETQYF. CDR3 in DNA: TGTGCCAGCATAAGGGACGGCGGGGAGACCCAGTACTTC.

J is TRBJ2-1 and V is TRBV3-1; D is perhaps TRBD2 (6 bases). The CDR3 covers 15 residues. Per the germline V gene, CDR1 is LGHDT and CDR2 is YNNKEL (reference sequence). The V end lost 1 base, the J end lost 8 bases, and 15 bases lay between the germline ends. The CDR3 sequence is CASSQVATSRDEQFF. CDR3 nucleotides: TGTGCCAGCAGCCAAGTAGCGACTAGTCGCGATGAGCAGTTCTTC.

Ten or more counts support this clonotype. The chain joins TRBV5-1 to TRBJ2-7; D may correspond to TRBD1 or TRBD2 (5 bases each). The germline CDR1 and CDR2 sequences are SGHRS and YFSETQ. V lost 6 bases and J 1 base, leaving 20 bases between the germline ends. The CDR3 is 16 residues long. CDR3 DNA sequence: TGCGCCAGCACTCACCTTCCTGGGGACGGATCCTACGAGCAGTACTTC. This encodes CASTHLPGDGSYEQYF.

The rearrangement links TRBV5-1 to TRBJ2-1; 8 bases align to TRBD2. The CDR3 spans 14 residues. V lost 5 bases, J lost 2 bases, and 3 bases stayed unmatched. Germline CDR1 reads SGHRS; CDR2 reads YFSETQ. CDR3 in DNA: TGCGCCAGCAGGAGCGGGAGTCCCTACAATGAGCAGTTCTTC. This encodes CASRSGSPYNEQFF.

This clonotype was seen only a few times. The gene calls are TRBV29-1 and TRBJ1-3; D not resolved. V shed 0 bases and J shed 7 bases, with 7 bases lying between them. The CDR3 totals 12 residues. Germline CDR1 SQVTM, CDR2 ANQGSEA. This CDR3 is CSVEDTANTIYF. The CDR3 DNA sequence: TGCAGCGTTGAAGATACCGCTAACACCATATATTTT.

The J gene is TRBJ2-4, the V gene TRBV6-4; a weak D match, TRBD2 (5 bases). The CDR3 contains 16 residues. Germline V gives CDR1 MRHNA, CDR2 SNTAGT. V dropped 2 bases and J dropped 8 bases, with 19 bases sitting between them. The CDR3 loop is CASSDPRETLYDIQYF. In DNA, the CDR3 is TGTGCCAGCAGTGACCCGAGGGAGACCCTTTACGACATTCAGTACTTC.

Notes on this clonotype: At one end, the junction sequence differs from germline, possibly due to a read error. V and J are TRBV12-3 or TRBV12-4 and TRBJ2-7, with D tentatively TRBD2 (5 bases). The CDR3 has 15 residues. In DNA, the CDR3 is TGTGCCAGCAGTTTATCCGTAGAGGGTTCCTCCGAGCAGTACTTC. Protein sequence: CASSLSVEGSSEQYF.

This clonotype was found a few times. The chain carries TRBV5-1 and TRBJ2-3; 7 bases fit TRBD1. V shed 4 bases, J shed 5 bases, and the junction held 4 bases outside the gene matches. There are 13 residues in the CDR3. Germline V gene lookup returns CDR1 SGHRS and CDR2 YFSETQ. The CDR3 reads CASSIQGIDTQYF. The CDR3 nucleotides are TGCGCCAGCAGCATACAGGGGATAGATACGCAGTATTTT.

This clonotype showed up just once. V usage is TRBV4-3 and J usage is TRBJ2-3; the D gene is possibly TRBD1 (5 bases). CDR1 is LGHNA, CDR2 YSLEER, per germline. V was shortened by 0 bases and J by 6 bases, with 10 bases between the two germline ends. This CDR3 region has 14 residues. The CDR3 DNA reads as TGCGCCAGCAGCCAAGATAGGGGATGGGATACGCAGTATTTT. It encodes CASSQDRGWDTQYF.

This clonotype was observed a single time. This sequence joins TRBV25-1 and TRBJ2-7, with TRBD2 identical over 12 bases. J was trimmed by 4 bases and V by 3 bases; bases with no gene match: 4. Germline-derived CDR1 and CDR2 are MGHDK and SYGVNS. The CDR3 sequence is 15 residues long. The CDR3 is CASSERGLAGYEQYF. In DNA form, the CDR3 reads TGTGCCAGCAGTGAGCGGGGACTAGCGGGTTACGAGCAGTACTTC.

This clonotype was counted only a few times. The rearrangement joins TRBV29-1 to TRBJ2-5, with D unclear. Germline V CDR1 and CDR2: SQVTM, ANQGSEA. Trimming took 2 bases from V and 6 from J, leaving 7 bases between them. The CDR3 spans 11 residues. CDR3 protein: CSVEFVKTQYF. The CDR3 region has the DNA TGCAGCGTTGAATTCGTAAAGACCCAGTACTTC.

The chain employs TRBV7-2 and TRBJ2-1, with 10 bases aligning to TRBD2. Germline values: CDR1 SGHTA, CDR2 FQGNSA. Germline trimming cut 5 bases from V and 4 bases from J; bases unmatched to any gene: 5. This CDR3 region has 15 residues. The CDR3 DNA reads TGTGCCAGCAGCCTACTAGCGGGACTTTACAATGAGCAGTTCTTC. Protein product: CASSLLAGLYNEQFF. The full variable domain, in which reference TRBV7-2 and TRBJ2-1 provide the parts outside the CDR3, is GAGVSQSPSNKVTEKGKDVELRCDPISGHTALYWYRQSLGQGLEFLIYFQGNSAPDKSGLPSDRFSAERTGGSVSTLTIQRTQQEDSAVYLCASSLLAGLYNEQFFGPGTRLTVL.

This clonotype was counted a few times. This sequence joins TRBV6-4 and TRBJ2-1; 9 bases agree with TRBD1. From germline, CDR1 is MRHNA and CDR2 SNTAGT. The CDR3 totals 17 residues. V trimming: 5 bases; J trimming: 8 bases; junction bases outside the gene matches: 16. CDR3 region: CASSFPGQGKGLDEQFF. The CDR3 nucleotides are TGTGCCAGCAGTTTTCCCGGACAGGGGAAGGGTTTGGATGAGCAGTTCTTC.

The CDR3 nucleotides are TGCGCCAGCAGCTTGGCGACAGGGGGCTTCATTTCACCCCTCCACTTT. Residues: CASSLATGGFISPLHF. V usage is TRBV5-1 and J usage is TRBJ1-6; 10 nucleotides agree with TRBD1. Germline V gene data show CDR1 as SGHRS and CDR2 as YFSETQ. This CDR3 region has 16 residues. V lost 0 bases, J lost 9 bases, and 6 bases stayed unmatched.

This clonotype occurred a few times. J is TRBJ2-1 and V is TRBV7-3; TRBD2 aligns across 13 bases. Unmatched junction bases numbered 8, after V lost 5 bases and J lost 7 bases. The germline CDR1 and CDR2 sequences are SGHTA and FQGTGA. This CDR3 spans 16 amino acids. In DNA form, the CDR3 reads TGTGCCAGCAGCCCTATACTAGCGGGGGGGCCAAATGAGCAGTTCTTC. This gives the protein CASSPILAGGPNEQFF.

This clonotype turned up a few times. The chain carries TRBV28 and TRBJ2-4; 7 bases fit TRBD1. CDR3 size: 15 residues. CDR1 and CDR2 (germline): MDHEN, SYDVKM. Trimming took 4 bases from V and 5 from J; bases not matched to a gene: 8. The CDR3 loop reads CASSSLFGQENIQYF. CDR3 coding DNA: TGTGCCAGCAGTTCCTTGTTCGGACAGGAAAACATTCAGTACTTC.

A remark on this clonotype: One junction end does not reproduce the germline sequence, and a read error may be involved. This sequence joins TRBV3-1 and TRBJ2-1; tentative D call: TRBD2 (7 bases). The CDR3 has 15 amino acids. The germline V gene has CDR1 LGHDT and CDR2 YNNKEL (reference sequence). The CDR3: CASSPGGGVYSEQFF. CDR3 DNA: TGTGCCAGCAGCCCTGGGGGGGGCGTTTACAGTGAGCAGTTCTTC.

On this clonotype: A read error may produce the germline difference seen at one junction end. The rearrangement uses TRBV7-7 and TRBJ1-2; maybe TRBD1 (5 bases). CDR3 size: 13 residues. The V gene's germline CDR1 is SSHAT and CDR2 FNYEAQ (reference sequence). The CDR3: CASSPVLGDGYTF. Written as DNA, the CDR3 is TGTGCTAGCAGCCCGGTCCTGGGGGATGGCTACACCTTC.

This clonotype occurred many times. The chain employs TRBV5-1 and TRBJ2-2; D is ambiguous. The CDR3 is 13 amino acids. CDR1 SGHRS and CDR2 YFSETQ come from the germline V gene. V gave up 1 base and J gave up 0 bases, with 1 base separating them. This CDR3 is CASSLPNTGELFF. CDR3 DNA: TGCGCCAGCAGCTTGCCGAACACCGGGGAGCTGTTTTTT.

The rearrangement links TRBV24-1 to TRBJ2-3, with TRBD2 as a possible D gene (6 bases). Trimming cost V 7 bases and J 2 bases, with 12 bases left between them. The germline CDR1 and CDR2 sequences are KGHDR and SFDVKD. The CDR3 is 14 amino acids. CDR3 in DNA: TGTGCCACCAGCCTCGGGGGACCCACAGATACGCAGTATTTT. This translates into CATSLGGPTDTQYF.

CDR3 region: CASSDRELYGYTF. For the CDR3, the DNA is TGTGCCAGCAGTGACAGGGAGCTCTATGGCTACACCTTC. The chain couples TRBV6-1 to TRBJ1-2; possibly TRBD1 for D (5 bases). This CDR3 contains 13 residues. Between the trimmed V and J ends, which lost 3 bases and 4 bases, there was a span of 9 bases. Looked up from germline, CDR1 is MNHNS and CDR2 is SASEGT.

This clonotype was found a few times. The chain couples TRBV29-1 to TRBJ2-1; 7 bases line up with TRBD2. J lost 0 bases, V lost 6 bases, and 14 bases had no gene match. The CDR3 totals 17 residues. Germline CDR1 SQVTM, CDR2 ANQGSEA. The CDR3 spells CSVGEVWTRHSYNEQFF. CDR3 sequence (DNA): TGCAGCGTCGGCGAGGTCTGGACTAGACACTCCTACAATGAGCAGTTCTTC.

The V and J genes are TRBV20-1 and TRBJ2-7; weak D call: TRBD1 (6 bases). Germline V CDR1 and CDR2: DFQATT, SNEGSKA (reference sequence). V dropped 0 bases and J dropped 3 bases, with 12 bases sitting between them. The CDR3 consists of 14 residues. As DNA, the CDR3 is TGCAGTGCTAGAGATCCGGGACACCTCTACGAGCAGTACTTC. Amino acid sequence: CSARDPGHLYEQYF.